The 32 T cell receptor beta chains below were found in one sample sequenced in a study of T cells in localized non-small cell lung cancer. Produced via immunoSEQ multiplex PCR; TCRdb's table is partial and in-frame only. The table lists 25,000 to 30,000 clones, around 90% of them singletons. The input for sequencing was peripheral blood, taken before any cancer treatment. These receptors all stem from a female donor at least 60 years old with stage I lung adenocarcinoma.

The rearrangement uses TRBV15 and TRBJ1-5; 7 bases align to TRBD1. The V gene's germline CDR1 is LNHNV and CDR2 YYDKDF (reference sequence). V was pared by 8 bases and J by 3 bases, with 7 bases of the junction left unmatched. This CDR3 spans 14 amino acids. CDR3 nucleotides: TGTGCCACCGCCGACAGGGAGTCCAATCAGCCCCAGCATTTT. Translating gives CATADRESNQPQHF.

This chain uses TRBV5-4 with TRBJ2-5; 7 bases align to TRBD1. Trimming at V came to 4 bases and at J to 5 bases, leaving 5 bases not matched to a gene. The CDR3 is 13 residues long. Germline-derived CDR1 and CDR2 are SGHNT and YYREEE (reference sequence). CDR3 residues: CASSMTGTETQYF. The CDR3 DNA sequence: TGTGCCAGCAGCATGACAGGGACGGAGACCCAGTACTTC. Drawing the rest from reference TRBV5-4 and TRBJ2-5, the complete variable domain is ETGVTQSPTHLIKTRGQQVTLRCSSQSGHNTVSWYQQALGQGPQFIFQYYREEENGRGNFPPRFSGLQFPNYSSELNVNALELDDSALYLCASSMTGTETQYFGPGTRLLVL.

This chain uses TRBV11-2 with TRBJ2-2, with D tentatively TRBD2 (6 bases). This CDR3 is built from 13 residues. Germline CDR1 and CDR2: SGHAT and FQNNGV. Trimming stripped 7 bases from V and 6 bases from J, with 12 bases between. In DNA form, the CDR3 reads TGTGCCAGCAACCGACTAGTAGCCGGGGAGCTGTTTTTT. It translates to CASNRLVAGELFF.

This clone was detected only once. The chain employs TRBV23-1 and TRBJ2-1, with unresolved D. TRBV23-1 is given ORF status, its function remaining uncertain. The CDR3 is 16 amino acids. V was trimmed by 0 bases and J by 2 bases, leaving 11 bases between them. CDR3 residues: CASSQSCAVTYNEQFF. CDR3 bases: TGCGCCAGCAGTCAATCGTGTGCCGTTACCTACAATGAGCAGTTCTTC.

The chain combines TRBV2 with TRBJ1-1, with a weak D call TRBD1 (6 bases). V was cut by 5 bases and J by 1 base, with 20 bases left in between. This CDR3 is built from 17 residues. Germline assignment: CDR1 SNHLY and CDR2 FYNNEI. Here the CDR3 DNA reads TGTGCCAGCAGTCCTCCTGCAGGGGTGACGGGGAACACTGAAGCTTTCTTT. Protein sequence: CASSPPAGVTGNTEAFF. Looking up the rest from reference TRBV2 and TRBJ1-1 gives the full variable domain: EPEVTQTPSHQVTQMGQEVILRCVPISNHLYFYWYRQILGQKVEFLVSFYNNEISEKSEIFDDQFSVERPDGSNFTLKIRSTKLEDSAMYFCASSPPAGVTGNTEAFFGQGTRLTVV.

The chain uses TRBV6-1 and TRBJ2-6, with 10 nucleotides matching TRBD1. There are 19 residues in the CDR3. Germline V gives CDR1 MNHNS, CDR2 SASEGT. Trimming at V came to 2 bases and at J to 0 bases, leaving 7 bases not matched to a gene. CDR3 sequence: CASSEFIRTGGSGANVLTF. CDR3 sequence (DNA): TGTGCCAGCAGTGAATTTATCAGGACAGGGGGCTCTGGGGCCAACGTCCTGACTTTC.

The chain uses TRBV5-1 and TRBJ1-2, with D maybe TRBD1 (6 bases). Trimming pared 4 bases from V and 5 bases from J, leaving 21 bases between. Germline V gene sequence: CDR1 SGHRS, CDR2 YFSETQ. This CDR3 has 16 residues. The CDR3 DNA reads as TGCGCCAGCAGCCTCTCGACAGGTCCAACCCGGTATGGCTACACCTTC. This codes for CASSLSTGPTRYGYTF.

The chain links TRBV6-5 to TRBJ2-7; 7 nucleotides match TRBD2. Losses at the gene ends were 8 bases for V and 4 bases for J; bases not matched to a gene: 8. This CDR3 has 13 amino acids. CDR1 MNHEY and CDR2 SVGAGI come from the germline V gene. The CDR3 DNA reads TGTGCCAGCCGTCGGCTAGCGGTATACGAGCAGTACTTC. Translated, it gives CASRRLAVYEQYF.

About this clone: At the DNA level, this CDR3 is encoded by other sequences in the same sample as well. This sequence joins TRBV5-1 and TRBJ2-1; D uncertain. There are 15 residues in the CDR3. Germline CDR1 is SGHRS and CDR2 is YFSETQ. Deletions cut 2 bases from V and 0 bases from J, with 9 bases between. This CDR3 reads CASSLGSSSYNEQFF. The CDR3 DNA reads TGCGCCAGCAGCTTAGGCTCAAGCTCCTACAATGAGCAGTTCTTC.

The chain combines TRBV5-6 with TRBJ2-5; TRBD2 matches at 10 bases. Germline V lookup: CDR1 SGHDT, CDR2 YYEEEE. The CDR3 spans 14 residues. V gave up 4 bases and J gave up 2 bases; unmatched junction bases: 2. In DNA form, the CDR3 reads TGTGCCAGCAGCACGACTAGCGGGCAAGAGACCCAGTACTTC. This encodes CASSTTSGQETQYF.

The V gene is TRBV27, the J gene TRBJ2-1, with D perhaps given as TRBD1 or TRBD2 (7 bases each). V lost 4 bases and J 3 bases, leaving 13 bases between the germline ends. This CDR3 is built from 15 residues. Germline V lookup: CDR1 MNHEY, CDR2 SMNVEV (reference sequence). The CDR3 loop reads CASSSGGTVYNEQFF. The CDR3 DNA sequence: TGTGCCAGCAGTTCCGGGGGGACAGTCTACAATGAGCAGTTCTTC.

J is TRBJ1-5 and V is TRBV28, with 7 bases that match TRBD1. CDR1 and CDR2 (germline): MDHEN, SYDVKM. V was clipped by 4 bases and J by 0 bases; unmatched bases: 3. The CDR3 is 15 residues long. CDR3 in amino acids: CASSSGTASNQPQHF. The CDR3 coding sequence is TGTGCCAGCAGTTCAGGGACAGCTAGCAATCAGCCCCAGCATTTT.

The J gene is TRBJ1-1, the V gene TRBV6-1; D perhaps matches TRBD1 (6 bases). The CDR3 is made up of 13 amino acids. V lost 5 bases and J 11 bases, leaving 18 bases between the germline ends. Germline V gene sequence: CDR1 MNHNS, CDR2 SASEGT. CDR3 region: CASSSRGGSDAFF. For the CDR3, the DNA is TGTGCCAGCAGTTCGAGGGGGGGGTCGGATGCTTTCTTT.

This clone has a handful of counts. The chain links TRBV7-9 to TRBJ2-7; 8 nucleotides line up with TRBD2. The V gene end was trimmed by 5 bases and the J gene end by 7 bases; junction bases not matched to a gene: 13. The CDR3 length is 15 residues. In germline, CDR1 is SEHNR, CDR2 FQNEAQ (reference sequence). CDR3 sequence reads: CASSTRGGRGEEQYF. DNA for the CDR3: TGTGCCAGCAGCACCCGGGGGGGCCGGGGGGAAGAGCAGTACTTC.

This clone was counted between two and nine times. This sequence joins TRBV30 and TRBJ1-1, with D uncertain. The CDR3 loop spans 12 amino acids. Germline-derived CDR1 and CDR2 are GTSNPN and SVGIG (reference sequence). V lost 3 bases, J lost 0 bases, and 5 bases lay in between. Here the CDR3 DNA reads TGTGCCTGGAGGGAAATGAACACTGAAGCTTTCTTT. Protein sequence: CAWREMNTEAFF.

V gene TRBV2 combines with J gene TRBJ1-2; 8 positions agree with TRBD1. Germline CDR1 is SNHLY and CDR2 is FYNNEI. J was trimmed by 4 bases and V by 6 bases; bases with no gene match: 4. The CDR3 has 13 residues. Written as DNA, the CDR3 is TGTGCCAGCAGAGAGGGACAGGCCTATGGCTACACCTTC. Translation: CASREGQAYGYTF. Full variable domain (missing parts from reference TRBV2 and TRBJ1-2): EPEVTQTPSHQVTQMGQEVILRCVPISNHLYFYWYRQILGQKVEFLVSFYNNEISEKSEIFDDQFSVERPDGSNFTLKIRSTKLEDSAMYFCASREGQAYGYTFGSGTRLTVV.

The genes are TRBV14 and TRBJ2-3; 10 nucleotides match TRBD2. Trimming took 4 bases from V and 1 from J; bases not matched to a gene: 5. Germline assignment: CDR1 SGHDN and CDR2 FVKESK. CDR3 length: 16 residues. CDR3 amino acids: CASSPWTSGRTDTQYF. In DNA, the CDR3 is TGTGCCAGCAGCCCCTGGACTAGCGGCCGCACAGATACGCAGTATTTT.

This rearrangement joins TRBV7-8 to TRBJ2-1; no clear D gene. V was trimmed by 0 bases and J by 0 bases, leaving 12 bases between them. CDR1 SGHVS and CDR2 FQNEAQ come from the germline V gene. CDR3 length equals 17 residues. This chain's CDR3 is CASSLAYKQSSYNEQFF. CDR3 nucleotides: TGTGCCAGCAGCTTAGCGTACAAGCAGAGCTCCTACAATGAGCAGTTCTTC.

The chain recombines TRBV6-1 with TRBJ2-7; D gene ambiguous. The V end was cut by 0 bases, the J end by 4 bases, with 7 bases between. Germline V gene sequence: CDR1 MNHNS, CDR2 SASEGT. The CDR3 runs 13 residues. CDR3 in DNA: TGTGCCAGCAGTGAAGCGCTTCGTTACGAGCAGTACTTC. It codes for CASSEALRYEQYF.

The rearrangement links TRBV9 to TRBJ2-3, with 7 nucleotides matching TRBD2. Trimming cost V 4 bases and J 0 bases; bases outside gene matches: 8. Germline CDR1 is SGDLS and CDR2 is YYNGEE. The length of the CDR3 is 16 residues. The CDR3 protein is CASSTGGFPSTDTQYF. In DNA form, the CDR3 reads TGTGCCAGCAGCACGGGAGGATTCCCTAGCACAGATACGCAGTATTTT.

The chain carries TRBV5-1 and TRBJ2-3, with a tentative D call TRBD2 (6 bases). The CDR3 length is 16 residues. The V end lost 0 bases, the J end lost 0 bases, and 11 bases lay between the germline ends. Per the germline V gene, CDR1 is SGHRS and CDR2 is YFSETQ. CDR3 DNA: TGCGCCAGCAGCTTGGCGCCTAGCGTAAGCACAGATACGCAGTATTTT. Translating it yields CASSLAPSVSTDTQYF.

The V call is TRBV5-1, the J call TRBJ2-7; 7 nucleotides line up with TRBD1. After removal of 0 bases from V and 3 bases from J, the junction contained 6 bases not matched to a gene. The germline V gene has CDR1 SGHRS and CDR2 YFSETQ. The CDR3 spans 15 residues. CDR3 coding DNA: TGCGCCAGCAGCTTGGTGCTAGGACAGGACTACGAGCAGTACTTC. Its protein product is CASSLVLGQDYEQYF.

The chain recombines TRBV29-1 with TRBJ1-1, with D tentatively TRBD1 (5 bases). CDR3 length: 11 residues. CDR1 is SQVTM and CDR2 is ANQGSEA in the germline V gene. V lost 6 bases to trimming and J lost 10 bases, with 15 bases between them. CDR3 DNA: TGCAGCGTCGGAAGGGGCGACGTAGCTTTCTTT. Its translation: CSVGRGDVAFF. Filled out from reference TRBV29-1 and TRBJ1-1, the complete variable domain reads SAVISQKPSRDICQRGTSLTIQCQVDSQVTMMFWYRQQPGQSLTLIATANQGSEATYESGFVIDKFPISRPNLTFSTLTVSNMSPEDSSIYLCSVGRGDVAFFGQGTRLTVV.

In DNA, the CDR3 is TGCGCCAGCAGCCCTTCCCCGGACAGGGTACTCAGAAACACCATATATTTT. Translating gives CASSPSPDRVLRNTIYF. This chain joins TRBV5-1 and TRBJ1-3; 8 nucleotides match TRBD1. This CDR3 is built from 17 residues. Trimming took 4 bases from V and 5 from J; bases not matched to a gene: 14. CDR1 and CDR2 from the germline V gene are SGHRS and YFSETQ.

The V call is TRBV7-7, the J call TRBJ2-1, with TRBD2 identical over 13 bases. The junction had 4 bases not matched to a gene; V was cut back by 5 bases and J by 6 bases. The CDR3 runs 15 residues. The germline V gene encodes CDR1 SSHAT and CDR2 FNYEAQ (reference sequence). Here the CDR3 reads CASSPTSGRANEQFF. Written as DNA, the CDR3 is TGTGCCAGCAGCCCAACTAGCGGGAGGGCCAATGAGCAGTTCTTC.

A single count supports this clone. This rearrangement joins TRBV19 to TRBJ2-7, with TRBD1 matching 10 bases. Germline V gives CDR1 LNHDA, CDR2 SQIVND (reference sequence). The CDR3 is 13 amino acids. J was trimmed by 9 bases and V by 3 bases; bases with no gene match: 5. The CDR3 spells CASSMTGGAGQYF. CDR3 bases: TGTGCCAGTAGTATGACAGGGGGCGCGGGGCAGTACTTC. The full variable domain, completed using reference TRBV19 and TRBJ2-7, is DGGITQSPKYLFRKEGQNVTLSCEQNLNHDAMYWYRQDPGQGLRLIYYSQIVNDFQKGDIAEGYSVSREKKESFPLTVTSAQKNPTAFYLCASSMTGGAGQYFGPGTRLTVT.

The chain employs TRBV6-6 and TRBJ1-6, with unresolved D. The CDR3 extends over 14 amino acids. The germline gives CDR1 MNHNY, CDR2 SVGAGI (reference sequence). V gave up 0 bases and J gave up 8 bases, with 8 bases separating them. The CDR3 bases are TGTGCCAGCAGTTACTCGATTCTCGATTCACCCCTCCACTTT. Its protein product is CASSYSILDSPLHF.

The rearrangement links TRBV28 to TRBJ2-2; D is uncertain. Germline CDR1 MDHEN, CDR2 SYDVKM. The CDR3 extends over 12 amino acids. The germline V and J ends were trimmed by 4 bases and 6 bases, with 6 bases remaining between them. The CDR3 DNA reads as TGTGCCAGCAGTTCTGACCCCGGGGAGCTGTTTTTT. Protein: CASSSDPGELFF.

This clone was seen only once. This sequence joins TRBV6-6 and TRBJ1-1, with a tentative D call TRBD1 (6 bases). Per the germline V gene, CDR1 is MNHNY and CDR2 is SVGAGI (reference sequence). Trimming pared 2 bases from V and 4 bases from J, leaving 14 bases between. This CDR3 contains 15 residues. The CDR3 DNA reads TGTGCCAGCAGTTACGAGACCAGGGGTCGCACTGAAGCTTTCTTT. Protein: CASSYETRGRTEAFF.

This rearrangement joins TRBV18 to TRBJ2-4; D possibly corresponds to TRBD1 (6 bases). This CDR3 has 14 residues. Germline V gives CDR1 KGHSH, CDR2 LQKENI. V lost 3 bases to trimming and J lost 7 bases, with 13 bases between them. This CDR3 is CASSPGTGINIQYF. The CDR3 DNA is TGTGCCAGCTCACCTGGTACAGGGATCAACATTCAGTACTTC.

V usage is TRBV6-6 and J usage is TRBJ1-1, with D unresolved. V shed 4 bases and J shed 1 base, with 10 bases lying between them. CDR1 is MNHNY, CDR2 SVGAGI, per germline (reference sequence). The CDR3 runs 14 residues. The CDR3 sequence: CASSLVLENTEAFF. The DNA for the CDR3 is TGTGCCAGCAGTTTAGTACTGGAGAACACTGAAGCTTTCTTT.

This chain links TRBV6-6 with TRBJ1-2, with D hard to call. The CDR3 contains 15 residues. CDR1 and CDR2 (germline): MNHNY, SVGAGI (reference sequence). With 4 bases removed from V and 4 bases from J, the gap between germline ends came to 16 bases. CDR3 bases: TGTGCCAGCAGTTCCGGTGGGCAGGCCCCCTATGGCTACACCTTC. Its translation: CASSSGGQAPYGYTF.